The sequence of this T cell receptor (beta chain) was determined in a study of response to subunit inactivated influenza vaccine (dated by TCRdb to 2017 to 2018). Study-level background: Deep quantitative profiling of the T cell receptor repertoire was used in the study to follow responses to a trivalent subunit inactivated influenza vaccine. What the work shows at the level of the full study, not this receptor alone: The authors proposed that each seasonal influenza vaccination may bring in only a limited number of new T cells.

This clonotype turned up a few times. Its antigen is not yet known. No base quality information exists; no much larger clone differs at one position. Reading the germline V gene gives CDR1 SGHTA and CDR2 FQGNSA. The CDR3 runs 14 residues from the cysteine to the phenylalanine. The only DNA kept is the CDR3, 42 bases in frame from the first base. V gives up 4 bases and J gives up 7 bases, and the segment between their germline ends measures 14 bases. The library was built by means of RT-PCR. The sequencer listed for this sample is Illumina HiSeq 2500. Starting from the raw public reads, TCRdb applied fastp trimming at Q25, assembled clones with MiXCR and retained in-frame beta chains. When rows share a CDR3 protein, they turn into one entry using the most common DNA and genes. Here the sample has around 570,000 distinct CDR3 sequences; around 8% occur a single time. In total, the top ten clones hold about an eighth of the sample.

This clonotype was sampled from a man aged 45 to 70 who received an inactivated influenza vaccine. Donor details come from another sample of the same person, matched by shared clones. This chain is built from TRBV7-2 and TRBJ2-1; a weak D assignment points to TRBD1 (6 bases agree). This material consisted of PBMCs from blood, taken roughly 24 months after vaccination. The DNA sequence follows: TGTGCCAGCAGCTGGGCGTGGGACAATAATGAGCAGTTCTTC. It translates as CASSWAWDNNEQFF.